These T cell receptor beta chains were read from a single sample in a study of monozygotic twins with inflammatory bowel disease. Using the 5' RACE reads, TCRdb records one entry per CDR3 protein without DNA. The sample holds a few hundred thousand distinct CDR3 sequences. What was sequenced was blood. Source of these receptors: a human donor with ulcerative colitis or Crohn's disease, or a healthy co-twin of an affected twin (not recorded which). Each CDR3 is given with its conserved first and last residue.

j_gene,v_gene,CDR3aa
TRBJ2-1,TRBV7-2,CASSLGYGAEGEQFF
TRBJ1-5,TRBV4-3,CASSQDVRASNQPQHF
TRBJ1-1,TRBV28,CASSPPVGGASNTEAFF
TRBJ2-5,TRBV11-2,CASSFGKTGETQYF
TRBJ2-7,TRBV6-5,CASSPVVGLEQYF
TRBJ2-1,TRBV20-1,CRLKRGGNEQFF
TRBJ1-4,TRBV4-3,CASSRGPGKNEKLFF
TRBJ2-4,TRBV28,CASSLASGSLNIQYF
TRBJ2-2,TRBV20-1,CSARTSGNPTGELFF
TRBJ2-7,TRBV4-3,CASSQSEREYERDF
TRBJ1-2,TRBV27,CASSFRDGGGYTF
TRBJ1-2,TRBV5-1,CASSKDRAAGGYTF
TRBJ2-6,TRBV7-9,CASSLRGTTSGANVLTF
TRBJ2-7,TRBV7-2,CASSSKAGGAYEQYF
TRBJ2-7,TRBV7-2,CASSLSTSPSYEQYF
TRBJ2-5,TRBV11-2,CASSWAPQQGTQYF
TRBJ2-5,TRBV27,CASSSLAGGRETQYF
TRBJ2-7,TRBV10-3,CAISERVRGGYEQYF
TRBJ1-1,TRBV20-1,CSADRTANTEAFF
TRBJ2-1,TRBV24-1,CATSDFGGSAYNEQFF
TRBJ2-3,TRBV4-1,CASSQGPSGVSTDTQYF
TRBJ2-1,TRBV9,CASSVGQGIYNEQFF
TRBJ2-1,TRBV5-1,CASTLLPEVGEQFF
TRBJ2-3,TRBV1,CTSSQDYRNSGHTDTQYF
TRBJ1-1,TRBV5-4,CASSLQVMGTEAFF
TRBJ2-1,TRBV28,CASSGDLSSYNEQFF
TRBJ2-1,TRBV5-1,CASSLLGEGEQFF